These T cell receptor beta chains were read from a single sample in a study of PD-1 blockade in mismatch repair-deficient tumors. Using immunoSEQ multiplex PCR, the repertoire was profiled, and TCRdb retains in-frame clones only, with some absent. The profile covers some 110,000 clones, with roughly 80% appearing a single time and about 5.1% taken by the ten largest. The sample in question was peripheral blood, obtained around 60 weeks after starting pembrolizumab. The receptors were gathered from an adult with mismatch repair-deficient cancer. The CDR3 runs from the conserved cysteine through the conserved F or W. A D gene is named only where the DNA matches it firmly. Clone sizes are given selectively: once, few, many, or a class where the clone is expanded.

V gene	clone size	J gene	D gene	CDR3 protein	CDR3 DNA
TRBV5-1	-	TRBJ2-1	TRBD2	CASSLEPAGGGNEQFF	TGCGCCAGCAGCTTGGAACCAGCGGGAGGGGGCAATGAGCAGTTCTTC
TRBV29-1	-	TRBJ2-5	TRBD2	CSVGSSGQETQYF	TGCAGCGTTGGGTCTAGCGGGCAAGAGACCCAGTACTTC
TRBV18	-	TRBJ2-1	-	CASSPGLFNEQFF	TGTGCCAGCTCACCAGGACTATTCAATGAGCAGTTCTTC
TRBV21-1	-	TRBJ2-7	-	CASSKPPGQGTKNPYEQYF	TGTGCCAGCAGCAAACCGCCGGGACAGGGGACGAAGAACCCCTACGAGCAGTACTTC
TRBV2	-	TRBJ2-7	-	CASRLQRNEQYF	TGTGCCAGCAGACTTCAGAGGAACGAGCAGTACTTC
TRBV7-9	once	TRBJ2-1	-	CASISTEQFF	TGTGCCAGCATAAGCACTGAGCAGTTCTTC
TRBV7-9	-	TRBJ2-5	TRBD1	CASSHGTGGPQETQYF	TGTGCCAGCAGCCATGGGACAGGGGGCCCCCAAGAGACCCAGTACTTC
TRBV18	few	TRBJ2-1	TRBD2	CASSPTSGRQGVQFF	TGTGCCAGCTCCCCCACTAGCGGGAGGCAGGGAGTGCAGTTCTTC
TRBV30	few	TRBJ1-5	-	CAWSTGVEQPQHF	TGTGCCTGGAGTACGGGGGTGGAGCAGCCCCAGCATTTT
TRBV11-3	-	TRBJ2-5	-	CASSYSVQETQYF	TGTGCCAGCAGCTACTCGGTACAAGAGACCCAGTACTTC
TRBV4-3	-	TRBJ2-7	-	CASSPKGGEPSYEQYF	TGCGCCAGCAGCCCCAAAGGGGGGGAACCCTCCTACGAGCAGTACTTC
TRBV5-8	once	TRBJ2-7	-	CASSLGSAGSYEQYF	TGTGCCAGCAGCTTGGGTTCGGCGGGCTCCTACGAGCAGTACTTC
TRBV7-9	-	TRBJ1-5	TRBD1	CASSPMTGQPQHF	TGTGCCAGCAGCCCGATGACAGGGCAGCCCCAGCATTTT
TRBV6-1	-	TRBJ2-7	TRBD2	CASNRAGGEQYF	TGTGCCAGCAATCGGGCGGGGGGCGAGCAGTACTTC
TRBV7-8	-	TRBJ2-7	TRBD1	CASSLGQGRFEQYF	TGTGCCAGCAGCTTGGGACAGGGGCGATTCGAGCAGTACTTC
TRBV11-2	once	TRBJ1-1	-	CASSSKTTGYEAFF	TGTGCCAGCAGCTCGAAAACCACAGGATATGAAGCTTTCTTT
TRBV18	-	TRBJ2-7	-	CASSPVTTHLYEQYF	TGTGCCAGCTCACCCGTTACTACACATCTCTACGAGCAGTACTTC
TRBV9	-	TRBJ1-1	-	CASSPWGERTEAFF	TGTGCCAGCAGCCCCTGGGGGGAGAGGACTGAAGCTTTCTTT
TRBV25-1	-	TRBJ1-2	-	CASSESWGSLNYGYTF	TGTGCCAGCAGTGAATCTTGGGGCAGCCTTAACTATGGCTACACCTTC
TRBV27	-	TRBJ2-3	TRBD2	CASKRLAGITDTQYF	TGTGCCAGCAAACGGCTAGCGGGGATCACAGATACGCAGTATTTT
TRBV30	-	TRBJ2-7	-	CAWSVGNPYEQYF	TGTGCCTGGAGTGTCGGCAATCCCTACGAGCAGTACTTC
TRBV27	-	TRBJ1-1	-	CASSLWGGNTEAFF	TGTGCCAGCAGTTTATGGGGGGGGAACACTGAAGCTTTCTTT
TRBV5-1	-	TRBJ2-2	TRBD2	CASRFGGSNTGELFF	TGCGCCAGCAGATTCGGGGGGTCGAACACCGGGGAGCTGTTTTTT
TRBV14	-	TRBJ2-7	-	CASRGLGDGREQYF	TGTGCCAGCAGGGGCTTAGGGGATGGGAGAGAGCAGTACTTC
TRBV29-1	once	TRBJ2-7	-	CSVEEGQDYEQYF	TGCAGCGTTGAAGAAGGACAAGACTACGAGCAGTACTTC
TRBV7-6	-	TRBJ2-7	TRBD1	CASSLEQGASYEQYF	TGTGCCAGCAGCTTAGAACAGGGGGCTTCCTACGAGCAGTACTTC
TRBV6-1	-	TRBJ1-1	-	CASSDAAVGSKAFF	TGTGCCAGCAGTGACGCGGCAGTGGGCTCTAAAGCTTTCTTT
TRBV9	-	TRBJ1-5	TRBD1	CASSATGGNQPQHF	TGTGCCAGCAGCGCGACAGGGGGCAATCAGCCCCAGCATTTT
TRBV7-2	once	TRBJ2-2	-	CASSLDGALGAGELFF	TGTGCCAGCAGCTTAGACGGTGCGCTTGGTGCCGGGGAGCTGTTTTTT
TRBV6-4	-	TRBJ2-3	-	CASSDQEGGRGDTQYF	TGTGCCAGCAGTGACCAGGAGGGAGGCCGTGGAGATACGCAGTATTTT
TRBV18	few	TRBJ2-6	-	CASSSFSGANVLTF	TGTGCCAGCTCATCCTTCTCTGGGGCCAACGTCCTGACTTTC
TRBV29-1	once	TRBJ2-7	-	CSVEKDSYEQYF	TGCAGCGTTGAAAAAGACAGCTACGAGCAGTACTTC
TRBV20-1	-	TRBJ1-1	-	CSAWGGGEAFF	TGCAGTGCTTGGGGAGGGGGGGAAGCTTTCTTT
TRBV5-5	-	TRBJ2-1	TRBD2	CASSQVLAGEQFF	TGTGCCAGCAGCCAAGTTCTAGCGGGGGAGCAGTTCTTC
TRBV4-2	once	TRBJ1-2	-	CASSQEASTAVNYGYTF	TGTGCCAGCAGCCAAGAAGCCAGCACAGCTGTTAACTATGGCTACACCTTC
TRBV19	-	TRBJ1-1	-	CASSISGLVGEAFF	TGTGCCAGTAGTATTTCTGGGCTTGTCGGTGAAGCTTTCTTT
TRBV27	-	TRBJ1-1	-	CASAKAENTEAFF	TGTGCCAGCGCCAAGGCAGAGAACACTGAAGCTTTCTTT
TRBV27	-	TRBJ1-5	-	CASSSGMRANQPQHF	TGTGCCAGCAGTTCGGGCATGAGGGCCAATCAGCCCCAGCATTTT
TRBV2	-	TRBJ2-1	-	CASRPFLMRVGSDEQFF	TGTGCCAGCAGACCTTTCCTTATGAGGGTGGGGAGCGATGAGCAGTTCTTC
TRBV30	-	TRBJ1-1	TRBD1	CAWSALGQGNTEAFF	TGTGCCTGGAGTGCACTAGGACAGGGGAACACTGAGGCTTTCTTT
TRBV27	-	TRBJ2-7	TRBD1	CASSFQDRVYEQYF	TGTGCCAGCAGTTTTCAGGACAGGGTTTACGAGCAGTACTTC
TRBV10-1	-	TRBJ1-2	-	CASSESPTYGYTF	TGCGCCAGCAGTGAGTCGCCGACTTATGGCTACACCTTC
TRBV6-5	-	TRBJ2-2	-	CASRGTHTGELFF	TGTGCCAGCAGAGGGACTCACACCGGGGAGCTGTTTTTT
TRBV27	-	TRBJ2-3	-	CASSPLRPSTDTQYF	TGTGCCAGCAGTCCGCTCCGCCCTAGCACAGATACGCAGTATTTT
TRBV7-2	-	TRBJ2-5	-	CASSLGGQRGTQYF	TGTGCCAGCAGCTTAGGGGGGCAGCGTGGTACCCAGTACTTC
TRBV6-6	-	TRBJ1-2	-	CASSYSPTNYGYTF	TGTGCCAGCAGTTACTCGCCAACTAACTATGGCTACACCTTC
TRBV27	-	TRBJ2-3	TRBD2	CASSLLPSGSSSTDTQYF	TGTGCCAGCAGTTTATTACCTAGCGGTTCCTCTAGCACAGATACGCAGTATTTT
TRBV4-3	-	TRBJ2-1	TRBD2	CASSQNAGLAGSNEQFF	TGCGCCAGCAGCCAAAATGCCGGACTAGCGGGAAGTAATGAGCAGTTCTTC
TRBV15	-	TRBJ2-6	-	CATSSPPPGANVLTF	TGTGCCACCAGCAGCCCCCCTCCCGGGGCCAACGTCCTGACTTTC
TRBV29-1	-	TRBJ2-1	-	CSVGGYNEQFF	TGCAGCGTGGGGGGATACAATGAGCAGTTCTTC
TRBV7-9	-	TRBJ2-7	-	CASSRTGSYEQYF	TGTGCCAGCAGCCGGACTGGGTCCTACGAGCAGTACTTC
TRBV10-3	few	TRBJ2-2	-	CAIRDKMTGELFF	TGTGCCATCAGGGACAAGATGACCGGGGAGCTGTTTTTT
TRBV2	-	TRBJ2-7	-	CASREAFSYEQYF	TGTGCCAGCAGGGAGGCGTTCTCCTACGAGCAGTACTTC
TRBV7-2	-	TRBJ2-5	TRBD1	CASSLGTGEETQYF	TGTGCCAGCAGCTTAGGAACAGGGGAAGAGACCCAGTACTTC
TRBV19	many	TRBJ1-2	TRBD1	CASSLDRGNHTF	TGTGCCAGTAGTCTGGACAGGGGTAATCACACCTTC
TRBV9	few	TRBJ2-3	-	CASSPYGDTQYF	TGTGCCAGCAGCCCCTACGGGGATACGCAGTATTTT